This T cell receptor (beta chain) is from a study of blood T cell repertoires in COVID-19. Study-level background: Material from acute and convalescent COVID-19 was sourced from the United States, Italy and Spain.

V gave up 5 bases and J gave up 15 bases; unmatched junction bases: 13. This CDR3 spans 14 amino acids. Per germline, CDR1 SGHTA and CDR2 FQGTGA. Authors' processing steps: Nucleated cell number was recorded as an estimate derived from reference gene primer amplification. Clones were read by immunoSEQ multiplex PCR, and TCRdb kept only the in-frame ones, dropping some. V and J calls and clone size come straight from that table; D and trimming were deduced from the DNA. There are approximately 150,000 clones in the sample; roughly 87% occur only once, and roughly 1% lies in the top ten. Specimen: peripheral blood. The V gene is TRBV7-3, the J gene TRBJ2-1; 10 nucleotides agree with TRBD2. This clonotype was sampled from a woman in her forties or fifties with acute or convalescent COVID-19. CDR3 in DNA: TGTGCCAGCAGCCACGGGAGCGGGGGGGCCTCTCCGTTCTTC. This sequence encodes CASSHGSGGASPFF.